The 15 T cell receptor beta chains below come from one sample, sequenced in a study of T cell repertoires in cytomegalovirus infection. These receptors' targets are unknown. TCRdb passed the reads through MiXCR, listing each CDR3 protein once. The data contain hundreds of thousands of distinct CDR3 sequences, approximately 30% of them seen just once; the ten biggest clones take up around 12%. The source was cultured CD8+ T cells from PBMCs, collected from culture after CMV antigen stimulation. Receptors were obtained from a human donor in good health (CMV status not recorded). Some clones in this sample may be carry-over from other donors' samples.

The chain links TRBV28 to TRBJ1-1; 8 bases are a match to TRBD1. J gave up 1 base and V 7 bases, and 5 bases lay outside the gene matches. The CDR3 is made up of 14 amino acids. Germline V gene data show CDR1 as MDHEN and CDR2 as SYDVKM. Here the CDR3 reads CASIAQGENTEAFF. In DNA, the CDR3 is TGTGCCAGCATCGCACAGGGGGAGAACACTGAAGCTTTCTTT.

The chain joins TRBV7-2 to TRBJ1-1; the D is unclear. Deletions cut 1 base from V and 3 bases from J, with 9 bases between. The CDR3 has 14 amino acids. CDR1 and CDR2 (germline): SGHTA, FQGNSA. The CDR3: CASSLEGWDTEAFF. The CDR3 DNA reads TGTGCCAGCAGCTTAGAAGGGTGGGACACTGAAGCTTTCTTT. Using reference TRBV7-2 and TRBJ1-1 for the parts outside the CDR3, the full variable domain is GAGVSQSPSNKVTEKGKDVELRCDPISGHTALYWYRQSLGQGLEFLIYFQGNSAPDKSGLPSDRFSAERTGGSVSTLTIQRTQQEDSAVYLCASSLEGWDTEAFFGQGTRLTVV.

This clonotype was detected ten times or more. The rearrangement uses TRBV7-8 and TRBJ2-7; possible D gene TRBD2, 6 bases. Trimming cost V 3 bases and J 4 bases, with 16 bases left between them. CDR3 length: 15 amino acids. Germline assignment: CDR1 SGHVS and CDR2 FQNEAQ. The CDR3 loop is CASSLTEGSLYEQYV. CDR3 nucleotide sequence: TGTGCCAGCAGCTTGACGGAGGGGTCCCTATACGAGCAGTACGTC.

In the case of this clonotype: An end of the junction differs from the germline gene, which may be a read error. The V and J genes are TRBV7-7 and TRBJ2-1; maybe TRBD1 (5 bases). Germline V gene sequence: CDR1 SSHAT, CDR2 FNYEAQ (reference sequence). The length of the CDR3 is 14 residues. CDR3 region: CASSSHPGSHEQFF. The DNA of the CDR3 is TGTGCTAGCAGCTCCCACCCAGGGTCCCATGAGCAGTTCTTC.

This chain joins TRBV5-6 and TRBJ2-7; no firm D call. Germline lookup yields CDR1 SGHDT and CDR2 YYEEEE. V gave up 2 bases and J gave up 2 bases, with 2 bases separating them. This CDR3 region has 11 residues. CDR3 nucleotides: TGTGCCAGCAGCTTTGCCTACGAGCAGTACGTC. Translation gives CASSFAYEQYV.

This clonotype turned up a few times. This chain uses TRBV15 with TRBJ1-4; maybe TRBD1 (5 bases). Between the trimmed V and J ends, which lost 3 bases and 8 bases, there was a span of 19 bases. Germline assignment: CDR1 LNHNV and CDR2 YYDKDF (reference sequence). The CDR3 covers 16 residues. CDR3 in DNA: TGTGCCACCAGCAGTCCTGGCGAGGGGCTGGAAGAAAAACTGTTTTTT. Amino acid sequence: CATSSPGEGLEEKLFF.

J is TRBJ1-5 and V is TRBV27; D perhaps matches TRBD1 (5 bases). The CDR3 loop spans 14 amino acids. Deletions cut 5 bases from V and 3 bases from J, with 11 bases between. CDR1 MNHEY and CDR2 SMNVEV come from the germline V gene (reference sequence). The chain's CDR3 is CASSPGLYNQPQHF. The CDR3, as DNA: TGTGCCAGCAGTCCGGGACTTTACAATCAGCCCCAGCATTTT.

This clonotype was seen a few times. The chain has TRBV4-1 and TRBJ1-1, with a possible D match to TRBD1 (5 bases). There are 13 residues in the CDR3. Trimming took 4 bases from V and 8 from J, leaving 14 bases between them. Per germline, CDR1 MGHRA and CDR2 YSYEKL. Here the CDR3 reads CASSPPGRAEAFF. DNA of the CDR3: TGCGCCAGCAGCCCCCCAGGGCGTGCGGAAGCTTTCTTT.

This clonotype came up a few times. V gene TRBV28 combines with J gene TRBJ2-3, with a weak D call TRBD2 (7 bases). The V end lost 5 bases, the J end lost 2 bases, and 11 bases lay between the germline ends. Germline V gives CDR1 MDHEN, CDR2 SYDVKM. The CDR3 loop spans 14 amino acids. CDR3 coding DNA: TGTGCCAGCAGTAGGGGGGGCCCCACAGATACGCAGTATTTT. Its protein product is CASSRGGPTDTQYF.

This chain connects TRBV6-6 to TRBJ1-1; D is undetermined. The CDR3 extends over 19 amino acids. CDR1 is MNHNY and CDR2 is SVGAGI in the germline V gene (reference sequence). Trimming cost V 0 bases and J 0 bases, with 20 bases left between them. CDR3 in DNA: TGTGCCAGCAGTTACTCGAAGTTAAGAGCCTCCCCCATGAACACTGAAGCTTTCTTT. This codes for CASSYSKLRASPMNTEAFF.

The chain joins TRBV29-1 to TRBJ1-5; 12 nucleotides agree with TRBD1. Germline assignment: CDR1 SQVTM and CDR2 ANQGSEA. Trimming cost V 6 bases and J 6 bases; bases outside gene matches: 6. The CDR3 sequence is 14 residues long. CDR3 protein: CSVGTGGASQPQHF. CDR3 in DNA: TGCAGCGTCGGGACAGGGGGCGCGAGTCAGCCCCAGCATTTT.

This clonotype was observed a handful of times. The chain links TRBV5-4 to TRBJ2-3; 10 bases match TRBD2. The germline gives CDR1 SGHNT, CDR2 YYREEE (reference sequence). This CDR3 spans 16 amino acids. Unmatched junction bases numbered 7, after V lost 0 bases and J lost 6 bases. DNA of the CDR3: TGTGCCAGCAGCTTGGAAGCGGGGGGGCCCCCCGATACGCAGTATTTT. It yields the protein CASSLEAGGPPDTQYF.

The rearrangement joins TRBV12-3 or TRBV12-4 to TRBJ2-3, with a weak D call TRBD1 (5 bases). This CDR3 is built from 17 residues. The V and J ends lost 5 bases and 4 bases respectively, with 22 bases between them. CDR3 DNA: TGTGCCAGCAGTGGGGCCGGGCCGAAATTGTATCCAGATACGCAGTATTTT. Translation gives CASSGAGPKLYPDTQYF.

The chain combines TRBV2 with TRBJ2-7; D is unresolved. This CDR3 has 13 amino acids. CDR1 SNHLY and CDR2 FYNNEI come from the germline V gene. V was cut by 3 bases and J by 3 bases, with 9 bases left in between. CDR3 sequence: CASSEVPNYEQYF. Here the CDR3 DNA reads TGTGCCAGCAGTGAGGTCCCCAACTACGAGCAGTACTTC.

V is TRBV7-6 and J is TRBJ2-5, with 12 positions matching TRBD2. J gave up 5 bases and V 3 bases, and 10 bases lay outside the gene matches. The germline V gene encodes CDR1 SGHVS and CDR2 FNYEAQ. The CDR3 runs to 17 residues. CDR3 coding DNA: TGTGCCAGCAGCTTCGGCGCTAGCGGGGGGGCGCGGGAGACCCAGTACTTC. It codes for CASSFGASGGARETQYF.